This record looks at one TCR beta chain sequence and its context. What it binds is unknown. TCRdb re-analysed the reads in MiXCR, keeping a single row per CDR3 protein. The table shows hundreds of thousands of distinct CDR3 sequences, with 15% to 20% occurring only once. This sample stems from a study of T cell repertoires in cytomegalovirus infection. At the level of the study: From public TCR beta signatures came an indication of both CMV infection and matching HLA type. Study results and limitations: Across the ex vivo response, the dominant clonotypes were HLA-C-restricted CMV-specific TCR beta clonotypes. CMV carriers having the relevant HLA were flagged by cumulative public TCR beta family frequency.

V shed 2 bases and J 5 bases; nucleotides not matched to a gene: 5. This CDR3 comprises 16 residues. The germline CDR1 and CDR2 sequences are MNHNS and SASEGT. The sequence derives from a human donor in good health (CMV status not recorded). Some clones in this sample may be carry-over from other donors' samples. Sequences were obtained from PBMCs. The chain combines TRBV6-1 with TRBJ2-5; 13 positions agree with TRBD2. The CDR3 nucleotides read TGTGCCAGCAGTGAAACGGGGACTAGCGGGGTCGAGACCCAGTACTTC. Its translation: CASSETGTSGVETQYF.